This entry features one TCR beta chain sequence. Antigen: not known. This record comes from a study of beta chain features in type 1 diabetes. Study background: Healthy donors resembled patients in age, gender and cell yields. The number of sorted cells examined across all samples was around 110 million. Study-level findings and limits: When Type 1 diabetes patients were examined, their TCRB CDR3s proved moderately but significantly shorter in all four CD4+ subsets.

The germline CDR1 and CDR2 sequences are MNHEY and SVGAGI. The germline V and J ends were trimmed by 2 bases and 2 bases, with 9 bases remaining between them. The CDR3 covers 14 residues. Sequencing targeted expressed TCRB transcripts, as all isolated RNA had been reverse transcribed. Profiled with immunoSEQ multiplex PCR; TCRdb holds only in-frame clones, not every one. The repertoire holds 65,000 to 100,000 clones, with around 32% as singletons. A CD45RO/CCR7/CD25/CD127/CD95/CD27 panel sorted naive, central memory, regulatory and stem cell-like memory CD4+ cells. This rearrangement joins TRBV6-5 to TRBJ1-1, with unresolved D. This clonotype was obtained from a woman aged 18-35 years in good health. The sequencing sample was made of stem cell memory CD4+ T cells from blood. CDR3 DNA sequence: TGTGCCAGCAGTTACCGCCTAGGTAACACTGAAGCTTTCTTT. It yields the protein CASSYRLGNTEAFF.